This T cell receptor (beta chain) was sequenced for a study of blood T cell repertoires in COVID-19. On the study more broadly: The cDNA or gDNA used as material had been derived from T cells, B-cell-depleted T cells, or PBMCs.

TCRdb keeps only in-frame clones here, not all; method: immunoSEQ multiplex PCR. The table records fewer than 70,000 clones, around 80% of them present only once. V gave up 3 bases and J gave up 4 bases; unmatched junction bases: 5. The CDR3 is 14 amino acids. Germline V gene sequence: CDR1 LNHDA, CDR2 SQIVND (reference sequence). This clone has just a few counts. The specimen sequenced was peripheral blood. This TCR was sampled from a woman aged 60-75 years with acute or convalescent COVID-19. The chain uses TRBV19 and TRBJ1-1, with 7 nucleotides matching TRBD1. The chain's CDR3 is CASSMAGGSTEAFF. The DNA for the CDR3 is TGTGCCAGTAGTATGGCAGGGGGAAGCACTGAAGCTTTCTTT.